A single sample is the source of the 21 T cell receptor beta chains below, sequenced in a study of regulatory T cells in long-lasting Graves disease. Assembly of TCR beta libraries relied on iRepertoire HTBI primers together with Arm-PCR of CDR3 regions. TCRdb itself ran the multiplex PCR reads through MiXCR, one entry per CDR3 protein. The sample yields roughly 530,000 distinct CDR3 sequences, about 16% seen once. Time point in this sample: newly diagnosed GD, antithyroid drugs for less than 3 months. The TCR library was made from RNA extracted from PBMCs. This sample also appeared in a second study, on T cells in Graves' hyperthyroidism and ophthalmopathy.

This material consisted of peripheral blood mononuclear cells (PBMCs), taken at new diagnosis, from a patient treated with antithyroid drugs. Source of these receptors: a woman aged 35-60 years with Graves disease.

Remarks on this clonotype: Only one base separates this from a far larger clonotype, so it likely reflects a read error. The chain couples TRBV6-1 to TRBJ1-1, with 10 bases lining up with TRBD1. CDR1 is MNHNS, CDR2 SASEGT, per germline. This CDR3 has 13 residues. The CDR3 protein is CASRGQGNTEALF. The CDR3 region has the DNA TGTGCCAGCAGGGGACAGGGGAACACTGAAGCTCTCTTT.

DNA of the CDR3: TGTGCCAGCAGTGAATCCTCTAGCGGGGGGATTGATACGCAGTATTTT. It translates to CASSESSSGGIDTQYF. V gene TRBV2 combines with J gene TRBJ2-3; TRBD2 agrees at 11 bases. The V gene end was trimmed by 2 bases and the J gene end by 6 bases; junction bases not matched to a gene: 7. This CDR3 region has 16 residues. Germline values: CDR1 SNHLY, CDR2 FYNNEI. The variable domain in full, completed from reference TRBV2 and TRBJ2-3, reads EPEVTQTPSHQVTQMGQEVILRCVPISNHLYFYWYRQILGQKVEFLVSFYNNEISEKSEIFDDQFSVERPDGSNFTLKIRSTKLEDSAMYFCASSESSSGGIDTQYFGPGTRLTVL.

As concerns this clonotype: This may stem from a read error, because a much larger clone lies one nucleotide away. V gene TRBV2 combines with J gene TRBJ2-1; tentative D call: TRBD2 (5 bases). The CDR3 loop spans 12 amino acids. Germline-derived CDR1 and CDR2 are SNHLY and FYNNEI. The CDR3 is CTSSYSSLDHYF. CDR3 coding DNA: TGTACCAGCAGTTATTCTTCACTAGACCATTACTTC.

The chain employs TRBV11-2 and TRBJ2-1, with 8 positions matching TRBD1. Trimming at V came to 6 bases and at J to 10 bases, leaving 11 bases not matched to a gene. Germline CDR1 is SGHAT and CDR2 is FQNNGV. This CDR3 is built from 14 residues. The DNA for the CDR3 is TGTGCCAGCAGAGAGACAGGGGCGCTAAACGAGCAGTTCTTC. Protein product: CASRETGALNEQFF.

This clonotype was seen many times. CDR3 in amino acids: CSATQGAEQYF. The CDR3 DNA sequence: TGCAGTGCAACTCAGGGAGCCGAGCAGTACTTC. The gene calls are TRBV20-1 and TRBJ2-7; the D gene could be TRBD1 or TRBD2 (5 bases each). Trimming pared 6 bases from V and 6 bases from J, leaving 12 bases between. The CDR3 consists of 11 residues. Germline-derived CDR1 and CDR2 are DFQATT and SNEGSKA (reference sequence).

J is TRBJ1-5 and V is TRBV5-1, with D maybe TRBD1 (5 bases). CDR1 SGHRS and CDR2 YFSETQ come from the germline V gene. The V end was cut by 4 bases, the J end by 7 bases, with 18 bases between. This CDR3 comprises 15 residues. Written as DNA, the CDR3 is TGCGCCAGCAGCACGGATGGGGGTCAGTTCCAGCCCCAGCATTTT. Amino acid sequence: CASSTDGGQFQPQHF.

This clonotype appeared a few times. V usage is TRBV5-1 and J usage is TRBJ2-2, with 9 bases aligning to TRBD1. The V gene's germline CDR1 is SGHRS and CDR2 YFSETQ. This CDR3 is built from 15 residues. J was trimmed by 6 bases and V by 4 bases; bases with no gene match: 7. The CDR3 DNA reads TGCGCCAGCAGCCCTCCGGGACAGGGCCCCGGGGAGCTGTTTTTT. This sequence encodes CASSPPGQGPGELFF.

Ten or more counts support this clonotype. This sequence joins TRBV2 and TRBJ2-5; weak D call: TRBD1 (6 bases). V was clipped by 11 bases and J by 0 bases, with 10 bases between them. Germline V gene data show CDR1 as SNHLY and CDR2 as FYNNEI. The CDR3 spans 12 residues. In DNA, the CDR3 is TGTGCCGCCTACAGGGACCAAGAGACCCAGTACTTC. It codes for CAAYRDQETQYF.

This clonotype was picked up many times. The V gene is TRBV5-4, the J gene TRBJ2-5, with TRBD2 matching over 7 bases. Trimming removed 5 bases from V and 1 base from J; junction bases left unmatched: 8. The CDR3 has 15 residues. Germline V CDR1 and CDR2: SGHNT, YYREEE (reference sequence). The CDR3 DNA follows: TGTGCCAGCAGTACGACCGGACTAGTCCAAGAGACCCAGTACTTC. This gives the protein CASSTTGLVQETQYF. The variable domain in full, completed from reference TRBV5-4 and TRBJ2-5, reads ETGVTQSPTHLIKTRGQQVTLRCSSQSGHNTVSWYQQALGQGPQFIFQYYREEENGRGNFPPRFSGLQFPNYSSELNVNALELDDSALYLCASSTTGLVQETQYFGPGTRLLVL.

The V call is TRBV28, the J call TRBJ2-7; unclear D gene. Germline assignment: CDR1 MDHEN and CDR2 SYDVKM. V was trimmed by 1 base and J by 9 bases, leaving 7 bases between them. The CDR3 runs to 11 residues. The CDR3 DNA reads as TGTGCCAGCAGTTTATTGGGGTCGCAGTACTTC. Residues: CASSLLGSQYF.

The table lists this clonotype with many counts. In DNA form, the CDR3 reads TGTGCCAGCAGCCAACGAGGCAGCTACACTGAAGCTTTCTTT. As protein: CASSQRGSYTEAFF. V and J are TRBV3-1 and TRBJ1-1; D is uncertain. The CDR3 consists of 14 residues. V dropped 2 bases and J dropped 3 bases, with 10 bases sitting between them. The germline gives CDR1 LGHDT, CDR2 YNNKEL (reference sequence).

The chain links TRBV4-1 to TRBJ1-2; TRBD1 agrees at 8 bases. The germline CDR1 and CDR2 sequences are MGHRA and YSYEKL. The CDR3 is 15 residues long. After removal of 4 bases from V and 3 bases from J, the junction contained 7 bases not matched to a gene. The CDR3, as DNA: TGCGCCAGCAGCCTAGACAGGGGCGATGACTATGGCTACACCTTC. Amino acids: CASSLDRGDDYGYTF.

The J gene is TRBJ2-7, the V gene TRBV6-5; 8 bases agree with TRBD2. Trimming at V came to 0 bases and at J to 1 base, leaving 5 bases not matched to a gene. This CDR3 has 16 residues. Per germline, CDR1 MNHEY and CDR2 SVGAGI. CDR3: CASSYSISGTSYEQYF. The CDR3, as DNA: TGTGCCAGCAGTTACTCTATTAGCGGGACATCCTACGAGCAGTACTTC.

This clonotype was seen only a few times. The rearrangement joins TRBV18 to TRBJ2-7; D is unresolved. Germline assignment: CDR1 KGHSH and CDR2 LQKENI. V was pared by 3 bases and J by 0 bases, with 9 bases between. The length of the CDR3 is 14 residues. This CDR3 is CASSPPGSSYEQYF. Written as DNA, the CDR3 is TGTGCCAGCTCACCCCCGGGCAGCTCCTACGAGCAGTACTTC.

The chain carries TRBV6-1 and TRBJ2-5, with 7 bases that match TRBD2. Germline CDR1 is MNHNS and CDR2 is SASEGT. J was trimmed by 2 bases and V by 5 bases; bases with no gene match: 8. The CDR3 runs 15 residues. DNA of the CDR3: TGTGCCAGCAGTCCGCTTGGGGGGGTTCAAGAGACCCAGTACTTC. Its translation: CASSPLGGVQETQYF.

This chain links TRBV19 with TRBJ2-2, with 7 bases identical to TRBD1. Germline CDR1 LNHDA, CDR2 SQIVND (reference sequence). After removal of 10 bases from V and 1 base from J, the junction contained 12 bases not matched to a gene. CDR3 length: 16 residues. CDR3 nucleotides: TGTGCCACCCTTCCCTCAGACAGGGTGAACACCGGGGAGCTGTTTTTT. It translates to CATLPSDRVNTGELFF. The entire variable domain, with the rest obtained from reference TRBV19 and TRBJ2-2, is as follows: DGGITQSPKYLFRKEGQNVTLSCEQNLNHDAMYWYRQDPGQGLRLIYYSQIVNDFQKGDIAEGYSVSREKKESFPLTVTSAQKNPTAFYLCATLPSDRVNTGELFFGEGSRLTVL.

The CDR3 loop is CASPDRSPPTEAFF. CDR3 in DNA: TGTGCCAGCCCCGACCGAAGTCCACCCACTGAAGCTTTCTTT. The chain recombines TRBV2 with TRBJ1-1; D is ambiguous. The CDR3 extends over 14 amino acids. Germline V gene sequence: CDR1 SNHLY, CDR2 FYNNEI. The V end was cut by 8 bases, the J end by 4 bases, with 17 bases between.

The sample holds a few counts of this clonotype. This chain joins TRBV5-1 and TRBJ2-3; 8 bases align to TRBD1. The CDR3 has 15 residues. V shed 4 bases and J 5 bases; nucleotides not matched to a gene: 9. CDR1 and CDR2 (germline): SGHRS, YFSETQ. The CDR3 loop reads CASSPDQTGVDTQYF. CDR3 nucleotide sequence: TGCGCCAGCAGCCCCGACCAGACAGGGGTAGATACGCAGTATTTT.

This clonotype was seen a single time. A much bigger clone sits one base away, suggesting this may be a read error. The chain uses TRBV9 and TRBJ1-5; D not resolved. Per the germline V gene, CDR1 is SGDLS and CDR2 is YYNGEE. This CDR3 has 15 amino acids. This chain's CDR3 is CAGSVGPTGNQPQHF. For the CDR3, the DNA is TGTGCCGGCAGCGTAGGGCCGACGGGCAATCAGCCCCAGCATTTT.

This clonotype came up a few times. The chain is built from TRBV10-3 and TRBJ1-1; 10 positions agree with TRBD1. The germline V gene encodes CDR1 ENHRY and CDR2 SYGVKD. The CDR3 contains 16 residues. The V segment lost 0 bases and the J segment 0 bases; nucleotides outside the gene matches: 1. CDR3 loop: CAISESGTGVNTEAFF. CDR3 DNA sequence: TGTGCCATCAGTGAGTCAGGGACAGGGGTGAACACTGAAGCTTTCTTT.

At least ten counts were recorded for this clonotype. The chain recombines TRBV5-1 with TRBJ1-6; D gene ambiguous. Germline CDR1 and CDR2: SGHRS and YFSETQ. V was clipped by 0 bases and J by 11 bases, with 9 bases between them. The CDR3 has 13 amino acids. The CDR3 protein is CASSLDGNPPLHF. The CDR3 DNA reads TGCGCCAGCAGCTTGGATGGGAACCCACCCCTCCACTTT.